This TCR beta chain was obtained from a study of cytomegalovirus exposure and HLA in healthy donors. Study details: It was reported in a later analysis that the same platform had been used for the 120 or so validation repertoires as for the roughly 650 first-cohort repertoires. General observations from the study: First-cohort TCR clusters were later found to tend to co-occur in the roughly 110 validation repertoires. The study put roughly 160 TCR beta chains on its list as cytomegalovirus-associated.

Assay used: immunoSEQ multiplex PCR; TCRdb lists only in-frame clones, some missing. The sample includes 300,000 to 350,000 clones, approximately 88% of them seen just once. As for this clone: Its antigen is still unknown.

The sequencing input was PBMCs. This receptor was obtained from a man aged 25 to 45 in good health and CMV-seronegative.

CDR3 sequence reads: CASSLRTSGTDTQYF. For the CDR3, the DNA is TGCGCCAGCAGTTTGCGGACTAGCGGCACAGATACGCAGTATTTT. The V call is TRBV5-1, the J call TRBJ2-3; 9 positions agree with TRBD2. Germline-derived CDR1 and CDR2 are SGHRS and YFSETQ. The V gene end was trimmed by 5 bases and the J gene end by 1 base; junction bases not matched to a gene: 5. The CDR3 is made up of 15 amino acids.